This is a list of T cell receptor beta chains from one sample in a study of T cells expressing NK-cell markers. TCRdb re-called the 5' RACE reads and shows each CDR3 protein once, DNA omitted. The specimen's table records 120,000 to 150,000 distinct CDR3 sequences. The sample consisted of blood T cells: a sorted CD56 or NKG2C T cell subset, CD4+ or CD8+ T cells, or bulk PBMC T cells (not recorded which). These receptors were obtained from a man between 18 and 29 years old in good health. Both conserved end residues are part of each CDR3. Fields, in order: J gene, CDR3 length, V gene, CDR3 protein.

J: TRBJ2-1; length: 14; V: TRBV4-1; CDR3: CASSQMDRLDNPFF
J: TRBJ1-6; length: 15; V: TRBV12-3/TRBV12-4; CDR3: CASSFAPGQNSPLHF
J: TRBJ2-7; length: 14; V: TRBV21-1; CDR3: CASSKRDRAYEQYF
J: TRBJ1-5; length: 16; V: TRBV12-3/TRBV12-4; CDR3: CASSSLSFNSNQPQHF
J: TRBJ2-7; length: 13; V: TRBV19; CDR3: CASSIGAGGEQYF
J: TRBJ2-3; length: 16; V: TRBV20-1; CDR3: CSARDMTSGYTDTQYF
J: TRBJ2-7; length: 16; V: TRBV7-8; CDR3: CASSSFPGPSGDEQYF
J: TRBJ2-5; length: 14; V: TRBV16; CDR3: CASSQAEGQETQYF
J: TRBJ1-2; length: 16; V: TRBV4-2; CDR3: CASSHDGARGEYGYTF
J: TRBJ2-1; length: 19; V: TRBV19; CDR3: CASSRLRPEGLAGFTEQFF
J: TRBJ1-3; length: 16; V: TRBV29-1; CDR3: CSVVGLTGASGNTIYF
J: TRBJ2-7; length: 16; V: TRBV5-6; CDR3: CASSGLAGGPSYEQYF
J: TRBJ2-7; length: 14; V: TRBV25-1; CDR3: CASSELRREDEQYF
J: TRBJ2-1; length: 14; V: TRBV7-6; CDR3: CASSLAGGLNEQFF
J: TRBJ2-1; length: 13; V: TRBV6-5; CDR3: CASSFQEYNEQFF